These T cell receptor beta chains were read from a single sample in a study of a mutant IDH1 vaccine in newly diagnosed glioma. The antigens for these receptors are not known. Sequencing was performed with immunoSEQ multiplex PCR; in TCRdb, only in-frame clones are kept and a portion is missing. Of about 94,000 clones listed, about nine tenths are singletons. The sample was PBMCs, taken from a glioma patient whose treatment included an IDH1 peptide vaccine. Receptors were obtained from a woman between 45 and 60 years old with glioma. Both conserved end residues are part of each CDR3. Fields, in order: J gene, clone size, V gene, D gene, CDR3 DNA, CDR3 protein. A D gene is named only where the DNA matches it firmly. For some rows the clone size is stated as once, few or many, or as a class when expanded; others skip it.

j_call: TRBJ1-5
clone_size: NA
v_call: TRBV30
d_call: NA
cdr3_nt: TGTGCCTGGAGTACACAAGAGGTTCAGCCCCAGCATTTT
cdr3_aa: CAWSTQEVQPQHF

j_call: TRBJ1-5
clone_size: NA
v_call: TRBV6-6
d_call: NA
cdr3_nt: TGTGCCAGCAGTATGGGGGGCTATAGCAATCAGCCCCAGCATTTT
cdr3_aa: CASSMGGYSNQPQHF

j_call: TRBJ2-2
clone_size: NA
v_call: TRBV9
d_call: TRBD2
cdr3_nt: TGTGCCAGCAGCGTAGGGACTAGCGTCACCGGGGAGCTGTTTTTT
cdr3_aa: CASSVGTSVTGELFF

j_call: TRBJ2-6
clone_size: NA
v_call: TRBV28
d_call: TRBD1
cdr3_nt: TGTGCCAGCACCCCCGGGACAGGGGGCGCTGGGGCCAACGTCCTGACTTTC
cdr3_aa: CASTPGTGGAGANVLTF

j_call: TRBJ2-5
clone_size: NA
v_call: TRBV4-1
d_call: TRBD1
cdr3_nt: TGCGCCAGCAGCCAATTCGGACAGGGGCTCCAAGAGACCCAGTACTTC
cdr3_aa: CASSQFGQGLQETQYF

j_call: TRBJ2-3
clone_size: few
v_call: TRBV11-2
d_call: TRBD1
cdr3_nt: TGTGCCAGCAGCTCAACCGGGACAGGGGGCCACACAGATACGCAGTATTTT
cdr3_aa: CASSSTGTGGHTDTQYF

j_call: TRBJ2-7
clone_size: NA
v_call: TRBV27
d_call: NA
cdr3_nt: TGTGCCAGCAGTTTAGACGGGAGTCCCTACGAGCAGTACTTC
cdr3_aa: CASSLDGSPYEQYF

j_call: TRBJ2-7
clone_size: NA
v_call: TRBV7-9
d_call: TRBD1
cdr3_nt: TGTGCCAGCAGCTCGACAGGGGACCACGAGCAGTACTTC
cdr3_aa: CASSSTGDHEQYF

j_call: TRBJ2-5
clone_size: NA
v_call: TRBV11-2
d_call: NA
cdr3_nt: TGTGCCAGCAGCCCGGGGGCTCTCCAGGAGACCCAGTACTTC
cdr3_aa: CASSPGALQETQYF

j_call: TRBJ2-7
clone_size: NA
v_call: TRBV5-5
d_call: TRBD2
cdr3_nt: TGTGCCAGCAGCTTGGGGGACTACTCCTACGAGCAGTACTTC
cdr3_aa: CASSLGDYSYEQYF

j_call: TRBJ2-3
clone_size: NA
v_call: TRBV5-4
d_call: NA
cdr3_nt: TGTGCCAGCAGCTTGACTGACCGAGCGGATACGCAGTATTTT
cdr3_aa: CASSLTDRADTQYF

j_call: TRBJ2-1
clone_size: NA
v_call: TRBV6-1
d_call: NA
cdr3_nt: TGTGCCAGCAGTGAAGCGGAAGGGGGGAATGAGCAGTTCTTC
cdr3_aa: CASSEAEGGNEQFF

j_call: TRBJ2-7
clone_size: once
v_call: TRBV28
d_call: NA
cdr3_nt: TGTGCCAGCAGTTTACAGCACGAGCAGTACTTC
cdr3_aa: CASSLQHEQYF

j_call: TRBJ2-1
clone_size: NA
v_call: TRBV20-1
d_call: NA
cdr3_nt: TGCAGTGCTAGGAAGGGTAATGAGCAGTTCTTC
cdr3_aa: CSARKGNEQFF

j_call: TRBJ2-6
clone_size: NA
v_call: TRBV6-4
d_call: NA
cdr3_nt: TGTGCCAGCAGCCACCCGTCTAACTGGGATCAAAAGACTGGGGCCAACGTCCTGACTTTC
cdr3_aa: CASSHPSNWDQKTGANVLTF

j_call: TRBJ2-1
clone_size: few
v_call: TRBV6-5
d_call: NA
cdr3_nt: TGTGCCAGCAGTTACTCCTCTCGGAGCAATGAGCAGTTCTTC
cdr3_aa: CASSYSSRSNEQFF

j_call: TRBJ1-1
clone_size: NA
v_call: TRBV9
d_call: NA
cdr3_nt: TGTGCCAGCAGCGTAGGGGGGGAGAACACTGAAGCTTTCTTT
cdr3_aa: CASSVGGENTEAFF

j_call: TRBJ1-4
clone_size: NA
v_call: TRBV6-5
d_call: NA
cdr3_nt: TGTGCCAGCAGTCCTTCCGGGGGCGAAAAACTGTTTTTT
cdr3_aa: CASSPSGGEKLFF

j_call: TRBJ2-1
clone_size: NA
v_call: TRBV30
d_call: NA
cdr3_nt: TGTGCCTGGACCCCACCTGGGGATGAGCAGTTCTTC
cdr3_aa: CAWTPPGDEQFF

j_call: TRBJ2-3
clone_size: NA
v_call: TRBV9
d_call: NA
cdr3_nt: TGTGCCAGCAGCGTAGGACCTTCCACAGATACGCAGTATTTT
cdr3_aa: CASSVGPSTDTQYF

j_call: TRBJ2-1
clone_size: NA
v_call: TRBV9
d_call: NA
cdr3_nt: TGTGCCAGCAGCGTAAAAAGCGTCAGCTCCTACAATGAGCAGTTCTTC
cdr3_aa: CASSVKSVSSYNEQFF

j_call: TRBJ2-3
clone_size: NA
v_call: TRBV5-1
d_call: TRBD2
cdr3_nt: TGCGCCAGCAGCTCGAGAAGGACTAGCGGGGCTAGCACAGATACGCAGTATTTT
cdr3_aa: CASSSRRTSGASTDTQYF

j_call: TRBJ2-3
clone_size: NA
v_call: TRBV7-9
d_call: TRBD2
cdr3_nt: TGTGCCAGCAGCCCCAGGACTAGCAGGGGATCCGATACGCAGTATTTT
cdr3_aa: CASSPRTSRGSDTQYF

j_call: TRBJ2-5
clone_size: NA
v_call: TRBV5-1
d_call: NA
cdr3_nt: TGCGCCAGCAGCTTGGGGACGGTCCAAGAGACCCAGTACTTC
cdr3_aa: CASSLGTVQETQYF

j_call: TRBJ1-3
clone_size: NA
v_call: TRBV10-3
d_call: NA
cdr3_nt: TGTGCCATCAGTGATCAGGGAGGTGGAAACACCATATATTTT
cdr3_aa: CAISDQGGGNTIYF

j_call: TRBJ1-1
clone_size: NA
v_call: TRBV6-6
d_call: NA
cdr3_nt: TGTGCCAGCAGTTACTCGGCAGTAGGCACTGAAGCTTTCTTT
cdr3_aa: CASSYSAVGTEAFF

j_call: TRBJ1-2
clone_size: NA
v_call: TRBV5-1
d_call: NA
cdr3_nt: TGCGCCAGCAGCTTGAACGCAGGGGTTAACTATGGCTACACCTTC
cdr3_aa: CASSLNAGVNYGYTF

j_call: TRBJ1-3
clone_size: once
v_call: TRBV11-2
d_call: NA
cdr3_nt: TGTGCCAGCAGCTTAGCCCTTACAGGGCTAGGAAACACCATATATTTT
cdr3_aa: CASSLALTGLGNTIYF

j_call: TRBJ1-3
clone_size: NA
v_call: TRBV20-1
d_call: NA
cdr3_nt: TGCAGTGCTAGAGACCAGGGCACCATATATTTT
cdr3_aa: CSARDQGTIYF

j_call: TRBJ2-2
clone_size: NA
v_call: TRBV5-1
d_call: TRBD1
cdr3_nt: TGCGCCAGCAGCTTCGGGACAGGGGTTCCGGGCACCGGGGAGCTGTTTTTT
cdr3_aa: CASSFGTGVPGTGELFF

j_call: TRBJ2-7
clone_size: once
v_call: TRBV7-9
d_call: TRBD1
cdr3_nt: TGTGCCAGCAGCTCGGGGGACAGGACTTACGAGCAGTACTTC
cdr3_aa: CASSSGDRTYEQYF

j_call: TRBJ1-1
clone_size: NA
v_call: TRBV7-8
d_call: NA
cdr3_nt: TGTGCCAGCAGCCTCGGAGATCTGAACACTGAAGCTTTCTTT
cdr3_aa: CASSLGDLNTEAFF

j_call: TRBJ1-4
clone_size: once
v_call: TRBV27
d_call: TRBD1
cdr3_nt: TGTGCCAGCAGTCTGACAGGGGGCGGTGAAAAACTGTTTTTT
cdr3_aa: CASSLTGGGEKLFF

j_call: TRBJ2-7
clone_size: NA
v_call: TRBV27
d_call: TRBD2
cdr3_nt: TGTGCCAGCAGTCTCACGCGACTAGCGGGGGACGAGCAGTACTTC
cdr3_aa: CASSLTRLAGDEQYF

j_call: TRBJ2-2
clone_size: NA
v_call: TRBV9
d_call: TRBD1
cdr3_nt: TGTGCCAGCAGTCGGACAGGGAGTAACACCGGGGAGCTGTTTTTT
cdr3_aa: CASSRTGSNTGELFF

j_call: TRBJ2-1
clone_size: NA
v_call: TRBV28
d_call: TRBD2
cdr3_nt: TGTGCCAGCAGTTTAAGTGGACTAGCTTCCGACAATGAGCAGTTCTTC
cdr3_aa: CASSLSGLASDNEQFF

j_call: TRBJ2-3
clone_size: NA
v_call: TRBV7-9
d_call: NA
cdr3_nt: TGTGCCAGCAGCCCGCGAGGAAGTACCACAGATACGCAGTATTTT
cdr3_aa: CASSPRGSTTDTQYF

j_call: TRBJ1-1
clone_size: NA
v_call: TRBV27
d_call: NA
cdr3_nt: TGTGCCAGCAGTTCACGCTTAAACACTGAAGCTTTCTTT
cdr3_aa: CASSSRLNTEAFF

j_call: TRBJ1-2
clone_size: NA
v_call: TRBV5-5
d_call: TRBD1
cdr3_nt: TGTGCCAGCAGCTTGATGGGACAGGAGAACTATGGCTACACCTTC
cdr3_aa: CASSLMGQENYGYTF

j_call: TRBJ1-2
clone_size: NA
v_call: TRBV4-2
d_call: NA
cdr3_nt: TGTGCCAGCAGCCAAGGGGACCTCGGTGGCTACACCTTC
cdr3_aa: CASSQGDLGGYTF

j_call: TRBJ1-1
clone_size: NA
v_call: TRBV27
d_call: NA
cdr3_nt: TGTGCCAGCATGACAGCCGAACAAACTGAAGCTTTCTTT
cdr3_aa: CASMTAEQTEAFF

j_call: TRBJ2-1
clone_size: NA
v_call: TRBV5-1
d_call: TRBD1
cdr3_nt: TGCGCCAGCAGCCCAATGGACAGGTCCTACAATGAGCAGTTCTTC
cdr3_aa: CASSPMDRSYNEQFF

j_call: TRBJ1-2
clone_size: NA
v_call: TRBV28
d_call: NA
cdr3_nt: TGTGCCAGCAGTTTAGACAACTATGGCTACACCTTC
cdr3_aa: CASSLDNYGYTF

j_call: TRBJ1-5
clone_size: NA
v_call: TRBV30
d_call: NA
cdr3_nt: TGTGCCTGGAGTGTAGGGTCAAGTCAGCCCCAGCATTTT
cdr3_aa: CAWSVGSSQPQHF

j_call: TRBJ2-5
clone_size: NA
v_call: TRBV6-6
d_call: NA
cdr3_nt: TGTGCCAGCAGTCCTAATTTGGCTAGCCAAGAGACCCAGTACTTC
cdr3_aa: CASSPNLASQETQYF

j_call: TRBJ2-7
clone_size: NA
v_call: TRBV7-9
d_call: NA
cdr3_nt: TGTGCCAGCAGCTTCACCTACGAGCAGTACTTC
cdr3_aa: CASSFTYEQYF

j_call: TRBJ1-4
clone_size: few
v_call: TRBV5-1
d_call: NA
cdr3_nt: TGCGCCAGCAGCTTGGCCGAGGCAACTAATGAAAAACTGTTTTTT
cdr3_aa: CASSLAEATNEKLFF

j_call: TRBJ2-7
clone_size: NA
v_call: TRBV6-7
d_call: NA
cdr3_nt: TGTGCCAGCAGTTACTCGAAGGGATACGAGCAGTACTTC
cdr3_aa: CASSYSKGYEQYF

j_call: TRBJ2-5
clone_size: NA
v_call: TRBV19
d_call: NA
cdr3_nt: TGTGCCAGTAGAGGACGGGGCTTAGAGACCCAGTACTTC
cdr3_aa: CASRGRGLETQYF

j_call: TRBJ1-5
clone_size: NA
v_call: TRBV19
d_call: NA
cdr3_nt: TGTGCCAGTATTAACAAGGGTGAGAGCAATCAGCCCCAGCATTTT
cdr3_aa: CASINKGESNQPQHF

j_call: TRBJ1-4
clone_size: NA
v_call: TRBV7-9
d_call: NA
cdr3_nt: TGTGCCAGCAGCCCGGGGGCTGAAAAACTGTTTTTT
cdr3_aa: CASSPGAEKLFF

j_call: TRBJ2-5
clone_size: once
v_call: TRBV9
d_call: TRBD2
cdr3_nt: TGTGCCAGCAGCGTAGGCCCGAGCTGGCGGGAGCCCTCCCGGGAGACCCAGTACTTC
cdr3_aa: CASSVGPSWREPSRETQYF

j_call: TRBJ1-2
clone_size: NA
v_call: TRBV28
d_call: TRBD1
cdr3_nt: TGTGCCAGCAGTTGGCCCGGGACAGCTAACTATGGCTACACCTTC
cdr3_aa: CASSWPGTANYGYTF

j_call: TRBJ2-2
clone_size: NA
v_call: TRBV7-8
d_call: TRBD2
cdr3_nt: TGTGCCAGCAGCTGGGCGGGAGGGTCGGTCACCGGGGAGCTGTTTTTT
cdr3_aa: CASSWAGGSVTGELFF

j_call: TRBJ1-2
clone_size: NA
v_call: TRBV4-2
d_call: TRBD1
cdr3_nt: TGTGCCAGCAGCCACTACAGGGGAGACTTGGGCTACACCTTC
cdr3_aa: CASSHYRGDLGYTF

j_call: TRBJ1-4
clone_size: NA
v_call: TRBV18
d_call: NA
cdr3_nt: TGTGCCAGCTCACCATCCCAGGGGACCCTTGAAAAACTGTTTTTT
cdr3_aa: CASSPSQGTLEKLFF

j_call: TRBJ2-4
clone_size: NA
v_call: TRBV2
d_call: NA
cdr3_nt: TGTGCCAGCAGTGAGCAGGGAGCCAAAAACATTCAGTACTTC
cdr3_aa: CASSEQGAKNIQYF

j_call: TRBJ2-7
clone_size: NA
v_call: TRBV28
d_call: TRBD1
cdr3_nt: TGTGCCAGCAGTTTACCGGGACAGGGGCAGTACGAGCAGTACTTC
cdr3_aa: CASSLPGQGQYEQYF